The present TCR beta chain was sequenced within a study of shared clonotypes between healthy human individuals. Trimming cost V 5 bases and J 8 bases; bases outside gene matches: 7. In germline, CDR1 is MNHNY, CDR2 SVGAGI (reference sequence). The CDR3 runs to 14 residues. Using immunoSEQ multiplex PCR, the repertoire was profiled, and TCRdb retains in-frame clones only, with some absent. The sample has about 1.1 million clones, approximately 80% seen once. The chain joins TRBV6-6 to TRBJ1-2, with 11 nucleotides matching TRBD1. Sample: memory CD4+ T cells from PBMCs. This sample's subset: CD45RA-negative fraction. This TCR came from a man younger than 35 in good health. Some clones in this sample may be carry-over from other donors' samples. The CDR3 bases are TGTGCCAGCAGTCCCCCGGGACAGGGGGGCGGCTACACCTTC. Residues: CASSPPGQGGGYTF.